This entry lists 26 T cell receptor beta chains sequenced from one sample in a study of cytomegalovirus exposure and HLA in healthy donors. The PCR ran on 60 Vbeta and 13 Jbeta primers. Sequencing was performed with immunoSEQ multiplex PCR; in TCRdb, only in-frame clones are kept and a portion is missing. The table lists 110,000 or so clones, around 77% of them singletons. Material for sequencing was PBMCs. These receptors were obtained from a woman aged 25 to 39 in good health and CMV-seropositive.

A note on this clone: This sample also contains other DNA sequences that code for the same CDR3. This chain joins TRBV6-1 and TRBJ2-3; 11 bases are shared with TRBD2. Per germline, CDR1 MNHNS and CDR2 SASEGT. With 2 bases clipped from V and 4 bases from J, the junction kept 2 bases outside the gene matches. CDR3 length: 15 residues. CDR3 loop: CASSELAGGPDTQYF. The CDR3 bases are TGTGCCAGCAGTGAACTAGCGGGGGGCCCAGATACGCAGTATTTT.

The chain joins TRBV12-5 to TRBJ2-1; 14 nucleotides match TRBD2. The length of the CDR3 is 15 residues. J was trimmed by 4 bases and V by 4 bases; bases with no gene match: 0. From germline, CDR1 is LGHNT and CDR2 FRNRAP. Here the CDR3 DNA reads TGTGCTAGTGGTTGGACTAGCGGGGGGTACAATGAGCAGTTCTTC. It encodes CASGWTSGGYNEQFF.

This clone was observed a single time. The chain recombines TRBV7-3 with TRBJ1-1; 8 bases map to TRBD1. CDR1 and CDR2 (germline): SGHTA, FQGTGA. Trimming removed 5 bases from V and 6 bases from J; junction bases left unmatched: 14. The CDR3 totals 16 residues. CDR3 sequence reads: CASSPTISGGASEAFF. Here the CDR3 DNA reads TGTGCCAGCAGCCCGACTATTTCAGGGGGCGCTTCTGAAGCTTTCTTT.

The gene calls are TRBV6-5 and TRBJ2-2, with D possibly being TRBD1 (6 bases). The CDR3 has 14 residues. The germline V and J ends were trimmed by 5 bases and 1 base, with 8 bases remaining between them. Germline V CDR1 and CDR2: MNHEY, SVGAGI. The CDR3 coding sequence is TGTGCCAGCAGTATGACAGGGAACACCGGGGAGCTGTTTTTT. Its translation is CASSMTGNTGELFF.

This clone was seen once. This chain uses TRBV5-6 with TRBJ2-5; the D gene is possibly TRBD1 (6 bases). V was shortened by 2 bases and J by 4 bases, with 12 bases between the two germline ends. The germline V gene encodes CDR1 SGHDT and CDR2 YYEEEE. The CDR3 contains 14 residues. CDR3 DNA sequence: TGTGCCAGCAGCTTACAGGGATTGAGAGAGACCCAGTACTTC. It translates to CASSLQGLRETQYF.

The CDR3 nucleotides are TGTGCCAGCAGCTTGCGGACAGGGGGCGTGGAGACCCAGTACTTC. This gives the protein CASSLRTGGVETQYF. The rearrangement joins TRBV11-1 to TRBJ2-5, with 11 bases identical to TRBD1. Germline CDR1 and CDR2: SGHAT and FQDESV (reference sequence). V was clipped by 3 bases and J by 5 bases; unmatched bases: 5. This CDR3 region has 15 residues.

The chain recombines TRBV2 with TRBJ1-4; D gene unclear. The CDR3 extends over 12 amino acids. V was cut by 1 base and J by 10 bases, with 7 bases left in between. The germline V gene encodes CDR1 SNHLY and CDR2 FYNNEI. CDR3 protein: CASSEGEGKLFF. The CDR3 DNA is TGTGCCAGCAGTGAAGGGGAGGGAAAACTGTTTTTT.

This clone has only a few counts. The chain has TRBV5-1 and TRBJ1-1, with 11 bases identical to TRBD1. This CDR3 has 15 residues. Germline values: CDR1 SGHRS, CDR2 YFSETQ. With 1 base clipped from V and 6 bases from J, the junction kept 5 bases outside the gene matches. The CDR3: CASSLRDRGDPEAFF. Written as DNA, the CDR3 is TGCGCCAGCAGCTTGAGGGACAGGGGGGACCCTGAAGCTTTCTTT.

The gene calls are TRBV19 and TRBJ2-7; 7 bases are a match to TRBD2. The CDR3 has 18 amino acids. V was clipped by 1 base and J by 0 bases; unmatched bases: 12. The germline gives CDR1 LNHDA, CDR2 SQIVND (reference sequence). In nucleotides, the CDR3 is TGTGCCAGTAGTATAGGGGAGTACGGACTAGACGGCTCCTACGAGCAGTACTTC. It specifies CASSIGEYGLDGSYEQYF.

The chain is built from TRBV13 and TRBJ2-7; a weak D match, TRBD1 (6 bases). This CDR3 region has 14 residues. V lost 0 bases to trimming and J lost 5 bases, with 11 bases between them. Germline V gene lookup returns CDR1 PRHDT and CDR2 FYEKMQ (reference sequence). The CDR3: CASSLGQGKDEQYF. The CDR3 bases are TGTGCCAGCAGCTTAGGGCAGGGGAAAGACGAGCAGTACTTC.

A single count supports this clone. This chain connects TRBV29-1 to TRBJ1-1; D is uncertain. V was clipped by 2 bases and J by 1 base, with 11 bases between them. In germline, CDR1 is SQVTM, CDR2 ANQGSEA. The CDR3 is 14 residues long. The CDR3 DNA reads as TGCAGCGTTGAACCGGCGGATAAGAACACTGAAGCTTTCTTT. Protein sequence: CSVEPADKNTEAFF.

The V gene is TRBV7-2, the J gene TRBJ2-7; 9 nucleotides match TRBD1. The V gene's germline CDR1 is SGHTA and CDR2 FQGNSA. The CDR3 is 15 amino acids. Unmatched junction bases numbered 10, after V lost 1 base and J lost 9 bases. CDR3 sequence: CASSLGDRDWKGQYF. The CDR3 DNA is TGTGCCAGCAGCTTAGGGGACAGGGATTGGAAGGGGCAGTACTTC.

V is TRBV6-5 and J is TRBJ2-7; D is perhaps TRBD1 (5 bases). Germline CDR1 reads MNHEY; CDR2 reads SVGAGI. Deletions cut 4 bases from V and 3 bases from J, with 10 bases between. This CDR3 has 13 residues. CDR3 in amino acids: CASSFRDSYEQYF. CDR3 coding DNA: TGTGCCAGCAGTTTCAGGGATAGCTACGAGCAGTACTTC.

The chain has TRBV11-3 and TRBJ2-7, with a weak D call TRBD1 (5 bases). The CDR3 extends over 14 amino acids. The V end lost 4 bases, the J end lost 6 bases, and 16 bases lay between the germline ends. Germline V lookup: CDR1 SGHNT, CDR2 YENEEA. This CDR3 reads CASSYPFETAEQYF. CDR3 sequence (DNA): TGTGCCAGCAGCTACCCCTTCGAGACAGCCGAGCAGTACTTC. Full variable domain (outside the CDR3, taken from reference TRBV11-3 and TRBJ2-7): EAGVVQSPRYKIIEKKQPVAFWCNPISGHNTLYWYLQNLGQGPELLIRYENEEAVDDSQLPKDRFSAERLKGVDSTLKIQPAELGDSAVYLCASSYPFETAEQYFGPGTRLTVT.

The chain recombines TRBV5-4 with TRBJ2-3; 9 bases align to TRBD2. The V segment lost 2 bases and the J segment 3 bases; nucleotides outside the gene matches: 16. The CDR3 runs 19 residues. Germline V gene sequence: CDR1 SGHNT, CDR2 YYREEE (reference sequence). This CDR3 reads CASSFSQREATILTDTQYF. The CDR3 nucleotides read TGTGCCAGCAGCTTTTCCCAGCGGGAGGCCACCATACTTACAGATACGCAGTATTTT.

The CDR3 DNA is TGCGCCAGCAGCACCTCTCTAACAGGGGACTTAATCACTGAAGCTTTCTTT. It codes for CASSTSLTGDLITEAFF. This chain uses TRBV5-1 with TRBJ1-1; 7 bases line up with TRBD1. Germline CDR1 and CDR2: SGHRS and YFSETQ. The CDR3 consists of 17 residues. J gave up 4 bases and V 4 bases, and 16 bases lay outside the gene matches.

The V call is TRBV2, the J call TRBJ2-2; TRBD1 might be the D (5 bases). Germline-derived CDR1 and CDR2 are SNHLY and FYNNEI. This CDR3 is 15 amino acids long. V lost 4 bases, J lost 5 bases, and 14 bases lay in between. This chain's CDR3 is CASSADFTGTGELFF. CDR3 nucleotide sequence: TGTGCCAGCAGTGCGGATTTTACAGGAACCGGGGAGCTGTTTTTT.

The chain combines TRBV29-1 with TRBJ1-3; D is perhaps TRBD1 (5 bases). The CDR3 length is 16 residues. Germline lookup yields CDR1 SQVTM and CDR2 ANQGSEA. V was clipped by 1 base and J by 4 bases, with 17 bases between them. The CDR3: CSVEGWDSRSGNTIYF. Written as DNA, the CDR3 is TGCAGCGTTGAAGGTTGGGACTCCCGGTCCGGAAACACCATATATTTT.

This sequence joins TRBV7-9 and TRBJ2-5; 9 positions agree with TRBD2. The CDR3 runs 15 residues. The V gene's germline CDR1 is SEHNR and CDR2 FQNEAQ (reference sequence). J lost 2 bases, V lost 3 bases, and 4 bases had no gene match. The DNA for the CDR3 is TGTGCCAGCAGCTTGGACCTAGCGGGACAAGAGACCCAGTACTTC. It specifies CASSLDLAGQETQYF.

The V and J genes are TRBV29-1 and TRBJ1-1; no reliable D call. This CDR3 has 12 amino acids. Germline V CDR1 and CDR2: SQVTM, ANQGSEA. Trimming took 8 bases from V and 1 from J, leaving 11 bases between them. In DNA, the CDR3 is TGCAGCAGTAAACAGAGGAACACTGAAGCTTTCTTT. It specifies CSSKQRNTEAFF.

The J gene is TRBJ2-6, the V gene TRBV4-1; 7 bases map to TRBD2. V shed 0 bases and J 3 bases; nucleotides not matched to a gene: 11. The length of the CDR3 is 19 residues. Germline V gene lookup returns CDR1 MGHRA and CDR2 YSYEKL. The CDR3: CASSQDSGGGSVGANVLTF. The CDR3 bases are TGCGCCAGCAGCCAAGATTCGGGGGGAGGTTCGGTTGGGGCCAACGTCCTGACTTTC.

The V gene is TRBV29-1, the J gene TRBJ1-2; 10 bases align to TRBD1. Germline V gives CDR1 SQVTM, CDR2 ANQGSEA. The CDR3 is made up of 13 amino acids. The J segment lost 7 bases and the V segment lost 7 bases, leaving 9 bases of the junction unmatched. The CDR3 loop is CSAYGTGVSGYTF. CDR3 in DNA: TGCAGCGCCTACGGGACAGGGGTATCTGGCTACACCTTC.

On this clone itself: Additional DNA sequences in this sample encode the identical CDR3. The chain combines TRBV5-4 with TRBJ2-7; 12 bases map to TRBD2. V shed 3 bases and J 4 bases; nucleotides not matched to a gene: 5. Germline loops: CDR1 SGHNT, CDR2 YYREEE (reference sequence). CDR3 length: 15 residues. CDR3 DNA sequence: TGTGCCAGCAGCTCTGGACTAGCGGGATTGTACGAGCAGTACTTC. Its protein is CASSSGLAGLYEQYF.

CDR3 residues: CASSLSRTAEKLFF. The DNA of the CDR3 is TGTGCCAGCAGCTTATCCCGGACAGCCGAAAAACTGTTTTTT. The V and J genes are TRBV11-2 and TRBJ1-4; perhaps TRBD1 as D (6 bases). The length of the CDR3 is 14 residues. The V and J ends lost 2 bases and 8 bases respectively, with 12 bases between them. Germline CDR1 SGHAT, CDR2 FQNNGV.

CDR3 protein: CASSPQGQPQHF. The CDR3 DNA sequence: TGTGCCAGCAGCCCCCAGGGCCAGCCCCAGCATTTT. The chain combines TRBV27 with TRBJ1-5, with D tentatively TRBD1 (5 bases). The CDR3 is made up of 12 amino acids. Germline V CDR1 and CDR2: MNHEY, SMNVEV (reference sequence). The V and J ends lost 6 bases and 7 bases respectively, with 10 bases between them.

The chain uses TRBV4-1 and TRBJ1-6, with D possibly being TRBD1 (6 bases). The length of the CDR3 is 18 residues. The germline CDR1 and CDR2 sequences are MGHRA and YSYEKL. V lost 0 bases and J 0 bases, leaving 12 bases between the germline ends. CDR3 sequence reads: CASSQDRQASSYNSPLHF. In DNA form, the CDR3 reads TGCGCCAGCAGCCAAGACCGACAGGCAAGCTCCTATAATTCACCCCTCCACTTT.